This T cell receptor beta chain was sequenced in a study of blood T cell repertoires in COVID-19. Overall study: PBMCs, B-cell-depleted T cells, or T cells were the source of the cDNA or gDNA that made up the material.

As processed by the authors: Cell counts per sample came from amplifying reference gene primers. Assay used: immunoSEQ multiplex PCR; TCRdb lists only in-frame clones, some missing. The DNA gave D and trimming, while V, J and clone size come from that table. The data hold 40,000 to 55,000 clones, with 75% to 95% observed a single time. Trimming removed 2 bases from V and 10 bases from J; junction bases left unmatched: 2. This CDR3 has 12 amino acids. Germline V CDR1 and CDR2: ENHRY, SYGVKD. This clonotype was sampled from a man aged 65-85 years with active COVID-19. Sequencing used peripheral blood. The V and J genes are TRBV10-3 and TRBJ2-1, with 7 bases aligning to TRBD1. The CDR3 is CAISERDREQFF. CDR3 in DNA: TGTGCCATCAGTGAGCGGGACAGAGAGCAGTTCTTC.